This paragraph covers one TCR beta chain sequence. Its antigen is not yet known. Nothing much larger sits one base from this clone, and base qualities are not available. The entire isolated RNA was reverse transcribed using the High Capacity cDNA Reverse Transcription Kit, and thus expressed TCRB transcripts were sequenced. Deep immunoSEQ sequencing was applied to naive, central memory and regulatory T cell samples, giving an average of about 3.6 million total reads per sample. Sorted cells were lysed in RLT buffer and RNA was extracted with DNase-treated RNeasy Micro or Mini kits, depending on cell number. Each cell subset was processed on its own to prevent cross-contamination, while patient and healthy donor samples were processed together. Using the immunoSEQ multiplex PCR, TCRB sequences were amplified from cDNA into 87-bp fragments spanning the CDR3 region. The amplicons were sequenced using the Illumina HiSeq platform. On the study's bioinformatics: PCR bias was computationally corrected using synthetic template baselines, reads within Hamming distance 2 were collapsed, and singletons that could not be merged were discarded. Reads were aligned against IMGT so that V, D and J genes, CDR3 length and insertions or deletions at six rearrangement sites could be assigned. Within each subset, clonotype counts were normalized to sorted cell number, after which true diversity and Gini coefficients were computed with the tcR R package. The overlap coefficient, calculated on TCRB nucleotide sequences, was used to measure repertoire sharing. The table was pulled from immuneACCESS by TCRdb, which kept in-frame rearrangements only. Such tables lose some clones; where checked, under half of the loss comes from unresolved V genes, and the rest has no known cause. The D gene and trimming were derived from the DNA, and the V and J assignments and clone size from that table. The sample contains 150,000 to 180,000 clones, around 10% of them found a single time. In total, the top ten clones hold roughly 1.9% of the sample.

This entry is derived from a study of beta chain features in type 1 diabetes (dated by TCRdb to 2016 to 2019). For context, the study as a whole: No differences in mean age, gender distribution, total cell number or subset yield were found between patients and healthy donors. The study compared the TCRB repertoires of sorted circulating CD4+ T cell subsets in recently diagnosed type 1 diabetes patients with those in matched healthy donors. Whereas all 28 donors provided naive and central memory subsets, regulatory and stem cell-like memory subsets were isolated from just 8 patients and roughly 8 healthy donors. A total of 107,917,701 sorted cells were examined across all samples, and the number of cells per subset was strongly correlated with RNA yield.

A single peripheral blood draw of approximately 120 mL on average was collected from each donor into heparinised tubes. A BD FACSAria II was used to sort naive, central memory, regulatory and stem cell-like memory CD4+ T cells with a panel that included CD45RO, CCR7, CD25, CD127, CD95 and CD27. A purity above 98% was achieved for all sorted populations. PBMCs were separated immediately by Lymphoprep density gradient centrifugation and were stained directly, without being cultured. Samples were stained and sorted in pairs, with one healthy donor and one patient per experiment, so that batch effects were minimized. Study-level results and caveats: Fewer insertions and more nucleotide deletions at VDJ recombination sites were observed in patients with type 1 diabetes, implying thymic rearrangement abnormalities. In all four CD4+ subsets, TCRB CDR3 length was moderately but significantly shorter in type 1 diabetes patients. Naive, central memory and regulatory TCRB repertoires appeared to be more similar among patients than among healthy donors. Shorter templates might have been favored by PCR, but patient and control samples were amplified and corrected together, so both groups would have been affected equally by any skew. Because cDNA rather than genomic DNA was sequenced, highly expressing activated cells could have been over-represented, although no difference in activation and CD3 levels was found between groups. HLA sub-analyses involved small numbers of individuals, so any influence of HLA type on TCRB rearrangement remained unresolved.

This sequence originates from a young man in good health. Sequenced sample: central memory CD4+ T cells from blood.

The CDR3 protein sequence reads: CASSYGGWETQYF. The DNA sequence reads TGTGCCAGCAGTTACGGCGGGTGGGAGACCCAGTACTTC. The rearrangement joined TRBV6-5 to TRBJ2-5; TRBD2 could be the D gene, as 5 bases match. The CDR3 measures 13 amino acids from cysteine to phenylalanine. Only CDR3 DNA remains: 39 bases, in frame from the first base. Trimming takes 2 bases from V and 5 bases from J, and the germline ends sit 9 bases apart. CDR1 and CDR2, looked up from the germline V gene, are MNHEY and SVGAGI.